The sample holds one count of the clone carrying this T cell receptor beta chain. What it binds is not known. The CDR3 runs to 16 residues. Terminally differentiated effector memory CD45RA+ cells were excluded from the naive CD8 cells, which were CD45RO-negative and positively selected for CCR7. All donors were healthy HIV-negative adults lacking recent acute infections or vaccinations. The method was immunoSEQ multiplex PCR; TCRdb's version includes in-frame clones alone and lacks a portion of them. The sample contains some 1,900,000 clones, about 95% of which appear only once. The data originate from a study of shared clonotypes between healthy human individuals. Study results and limitations: Relative to clonotypes present in all four donors, those not shared had lower generation probabilities. Sampling covered nothing but blood. Tissue TCR repertoires likely differ from those found in blood.

This sequence was found in a man younger than 35 in good health. The genes are TRBV21-1 and TRBJ2-7; the DNA was not used to check the table's D call, TRBD2. TRBV21-1 counts as a pseudogene. The sample taken for sequencing was naive CD8+ T cells sorted from blood. CDR3 DNA: TGTGCCAGCAGCGGGGGGGACACAGCCAACACCTACGAGCAGTACTTC. The encoded protein is CASSGGDTANTYEQYF.